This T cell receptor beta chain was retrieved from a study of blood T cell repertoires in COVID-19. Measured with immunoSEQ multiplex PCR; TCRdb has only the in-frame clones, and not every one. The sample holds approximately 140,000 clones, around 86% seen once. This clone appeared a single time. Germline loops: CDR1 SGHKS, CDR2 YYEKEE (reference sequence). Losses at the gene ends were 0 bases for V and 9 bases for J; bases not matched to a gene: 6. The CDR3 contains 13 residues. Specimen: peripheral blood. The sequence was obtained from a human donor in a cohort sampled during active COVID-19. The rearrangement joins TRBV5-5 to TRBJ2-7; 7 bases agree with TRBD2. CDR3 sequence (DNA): TGTGCCAGCAGCTTGGGACTAGCTACGGGGCAGTACTTC. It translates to CASSLGLATGQYF. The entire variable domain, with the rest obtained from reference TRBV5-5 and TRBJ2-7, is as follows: DAGVTQSPTHLIKTRGQQVTLRCSPISGHKSVSWYQQVLGQGPQFIFQYYEKEERGRGNFPDRFSARQFPNYSSELNVNALLLGDSALYLCASSLGLATGQYFGPGTRLTVT.